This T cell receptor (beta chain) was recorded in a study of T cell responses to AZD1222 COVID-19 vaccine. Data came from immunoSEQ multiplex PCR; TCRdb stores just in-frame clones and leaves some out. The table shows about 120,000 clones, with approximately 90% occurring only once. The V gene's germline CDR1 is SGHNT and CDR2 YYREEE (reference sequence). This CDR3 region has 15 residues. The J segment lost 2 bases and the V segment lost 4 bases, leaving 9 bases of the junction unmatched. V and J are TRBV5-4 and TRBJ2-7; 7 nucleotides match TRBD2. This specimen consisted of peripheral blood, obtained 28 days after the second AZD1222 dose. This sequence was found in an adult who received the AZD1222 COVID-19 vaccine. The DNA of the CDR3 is TGTGCCAGCAGCGGGGAGCGGGGCGATACCTACGAGCAGTACTTC. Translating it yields CASSGERGDTYEQYF.